This is a list of T cell receptor beta chains from one sample in a study of sequential checkpoint blockade in melanoma. Some clones are missing from TCRdb's copy, which holds only in-frame ones; the method was immunoSEQ multiplex PCR. This sample carries about 3,500 clones, over 15% of them seen once, and the ten largest clones take around a quarter. Sequencing was performed on tumor tissue (inferred from file names), taken from a patient given nivolumab and ipilimumab in sequence. These receptors were taken from a human donor with melanoma. CDR3s include the opening cysteine and the closing phenylalanine or tryptophan. A D gene is named only where the DNA matches it firmly. Expanded clones get a size class; other rows say once, few or many, or leave the size out.

D: TRBD2; size: few; J: TRBJ2-5; V: TRBV19; CDR3: CASSALNSGSPETQYF; DNA: TGTGCCAGTAGTGCGCTGAATAGCGGGAGCCCCGAGACCCAGTACTTC
D: -; size: -; J: TRBJ2-3; V: TRBV9; CDR3: CASSVRIGNQGLSTDTQYF; DNA: TGTGCCAGCAGCGTTAGGATCGGCAACCAGGGTCTAAGCACAGATACGCAGTATTTT
D: TRBD1; size: -; J: TRBJ1-5; V: TRBV29-1; CDR3: CSAGGQGNQPQHF; DNA: TGCAGCGCCGGGGGACAGGGAAATCAGCCCCAGCATTTT
D: -; size: few; J: TRBJ2-3; V: TRBV9; CDR3: CASRLTGSTDTQYF; DNA: TGTGCCAGCAGGTTGACAGGTAGCACAGATACGCAGTATTTT
D: -; size: few; J: TRBJ2-3; V: TRBV23-1; CDR3: CASTSGHTDTQYF; DNA: TGCGCCAGCACCTCGGGGCACACAGATACGCAGTATTTT
D: -; size: -; J: TRBJ2-2; V: TRBV16; CDR3: CASSRRQGITGELFF; DNA: TGTGCCAGCAGCCGTCGGCAGGGGATCACCGGGGAGCTGTTTTTT
D: TRBD1; size: -; J: TRBJ1-2; V: TRBV5-1; CDR3: CASSTGQANYGYTF; DNA: TGCGCCAGCAGTACCGGACAGGCAAATTATGGCTACACCTTC
D: TRBD1; size: medium-sized; J: TRBJ2-2; V: TRBV6-8; CDR3: CASRGQGATGELFF; DNA: TGTGCCAGCAGGGGACAGGGGGCGACCGGGGAGCTGTTTTTT
D: -; size: few; J: TRBJ1-1; V: TRBV6-8; CDR3: CASSDYADNTEAFF; DNA: TGTGCCAGCAGTGATTATGCCGATAACACTGAAGCTTTCTTT
D: TRBD2; size: -; J: TRBJ2-3; V: TRBV11-3; CDR3: CASSLGVMWASGGPDTQYF; DNA: TGTGCCAGCAGCTTAGGGGTGATGTGGGCTAGCGGGGGGCCAGATACGCAGTATTTT
D: TRBD2; size: -; J: TRBJ2-1; V: TRBV30; CDR3: CAYQAGGLYNEQFF; DNA: TGTGCCTACCAAGCGGGGGGGCTCTACAATGAGCAGTTCTTC
D: TRBD1; size: hyperexpanded; J: TRBJ2-7; V: TRBV6-8; CDR3: CASRRTGATYEQYF; DNA: TGTGCCAGCCGACGGACAGGGGCGACTTACGAGCAGTACTTC
D: -; size: -; J: TRBJ2-1; V: TRBV30; CDR3: CAWSRGYNEQFF; DNA: TGTGCCTGGAGTAGGGGTTACAATGAGCAGTTCTTC
D: TRBD1; size: few; J: TRBJ2-3; V: TRBV6-8; CDR3: CASRWNRGLDTQYF; DNA: TGTGCCAGCAGATGGAACAGGGGGCTAGATACGCAGTATTTT
D: -; size: medium-sized; J: TRBJ2-2; V: TRBV11-3; CDR3: CASSSTWGMGPNTGELFF; DNA: TGTGCCAGCAGCTCGACGTGGGGGATGGGACCGAACACCGGGGAGCTGTTTTTT
D: TRBD1; size: many; J: TRBJ2-7; V: TRBV11-3; CDR3: CASSSEDREGNYEQYF; DNA: TGTGCCAGCAGCTCCGAGGACAGGGAAGGAAATTACGAGCAGTACTTC
D: -; size: -; J: TRBJ2-7; V: TRBV5-1; CDR3: CASSLSSAFYEQYF; DNA: TGCGCCAGCAGCTTGTCTTCTGCCTTCTACGAGCAGTACTTC
D: -; size: once; J: TRBJ2-1; V: TRBV18; CDR3: CASSPFSGDEQFF; DNA: TGTGCCAGCTCACCCTTCTCGGGGGATGAGCAGTTCTTC
D: TRBD1; size: -; J: TRBJ1-4; V: TRBV30; CDR3: CAWIGTGQEKLFF; DNA: TGTGCCTGGATAGGGACAGGGCAGGAAAAACTGTTTTTT
D: TRBD1; size: few; J: TRBJ2-7; V: TRBV7-4; CDR3: CASDRTGTREQYF; DNA: TGTGCCAGCGATAGGACAGGGACGCGTGAGCAGTACTTC
D: -; size: many; J: TRBJ2-4; V: TRBV7-8; CDR3: CASSLEGPSIQYF; DNA: TGTGCCAGCAGCCTCGAGGGACCCAGCATTCAGTACTTC
D: -; size: few; J: TRBJ2-1; V: TRBV6-8; CDR3: CASSTGPTSSYNEQFF; DNA: TGTGCCAGCAGTACGGGACCTACGAGCTCCTACAATGAGCAGTTCTTC
D: -; size: few; J: TRBJ2-1; V: TRBV9; CDR3: CASSVGGTAGSFNNEQFF; DNA: TGTGCCAGCAGCGTAGGGGGTACGGCGGGATCCTTTAACAATGAGCAGTTCTTC
D: -; size: -; J: TRBJ1-3; V: TRBV19; CDR3: CASSQGSGNTIYF; DNA: TGTGCCAGTTCCCAGGGATCCGGAAACACCATATATTTT
D: -; size: few; J: TRBJ2-1; V: TRBV6-8; CDR3: CASSSLASEQFF; DNA: TGTGCCAGCAGTTCACTAGCAAGCGAGCAGTTCTTC
D: -; size: -; J: TRBJ2-2; V: TRBV1; CDR3: CASSHDWTGLFLGGNTGELFF; DNA: TGCGCCAGCAGCCACGATTGGACAGGGCTCTTTTTAGGAGGGAACACCGGGGAGCTGTTTTTT
D: -; size: once; J: TRBJ2-7; V: TRBV30; CDR3: CAWSVLGVEQYF; DNA: TGTGCCTGGAGTGTACTAGGGGTCGAGCAGTACTTC
D: -; size: -; J: TRBJ2-5; V: TRBV30; CDR3: CAWRGRGQETQYF; DNA: TGTGCCTGGAGGGGGAGGGGGCAAGAGACCCAGTACTTC
D: -; size: few; J: TRBJ1-6; V: TRBV6-8; CDR3: CATEGSSYNSPLHF; DNA: TGTGCCACCGAAGGGAGCTCCTATAATTCACCCCTCCACTTT
D: -; size: -; J: TRBJ1-2; V: TRBV18; CDR3: CASSPRDVGYGYTF; DNA: TGTGCCAGCTCACCACGGGACGTGGGCTACGGCTACACCTTC
D: -; size: few; J: TRBJ2-5; V: TRBV28; CDR3: CASSLSRQTQYF; DNA: TGTGCCAGCAGCCTTTCCAGGCAGACCCAGTACTTC
D: TRBD1; size: medium-sized; J: TRBJ1-6; V: TRBV11-3; CDR3: CASSWDREGSPLHF; DNA: TGTGCCAGCAGCTGGGACAGGGAGGGATCACCCCTCCACTTT
D: TRBD1; size: many; J: TRBJ1-2; V: TRBV4-1; CDR3: CASSQDPGQGRGGYTF; DNA: TGCGCCAGCAGCCAAGATCCGGGACAGGGGAGAGGAGGCTACACCTTC
D: -; size: medium-sized; J: TRBJ2-4; V: TRBV6-8; CDR3: CASSRDNLNIQYF; DNA: TGTGCCAGCAGTAGAGATAACCTAAACATTCAGTACTTC
D: -; size: -; J: TRBJ1-4; V: TRBV11-3; CDR3: CASSSTGVTNEKLFF; DNA: TGTGCCAGCAGTTCGACGGGGGTAACTAATGAAAAACTGTTTTTT
D: -; size: -; J: TRBJ1-2; V: TRBV5-1; CDR3: CASTLGGLGNYGYTF; DNA: TGCGCCAGCACCTTGGGGGGGCTTGGTAACTATGGCTACACCTTC
D: -; size: -; J: TRBJ1-1; V: TRBV29-1; CDR3: CSVVGTGALWAEAFF; DNA: TGCAGCGTTGTCGGGACGGGGGCTCTTTGGGCTGAAGCTTTCTTT
D: -; size: many; J: TRBJ1-1; V: TRBV11-3; CDR3: CASSLVRGRTEAFF; DNA: TGTGCCAGCAGCTTGGTCCGGGGACGGACTGAAGCTTTCTTT
D: -; size: -; J: TRBJ2-7; V: TRBV29-1; CDR3: CSVEGGNGSYEQYF; DNA: TGCAGCGTTGAAGGGGGGAACGGGTCCTACGAGCAGTACTTC
D: TRBD1; size: -; J: TRBJ1-2; V: TRBV6-8; CDR3: CASRGQGYGYTF; DNA: TGTGCCAGCAGGGGACAGGGCTATGGCTACACCTTC
D: -; size: few; J: TRBJ2-6; V: TRBV4-1; CDR3: CASSQLILGFSGANVLTF; DNA: TGCGCCAGCAGCCAACTCATTCTGGGATTCTCTGGGGCCAACGTCCTGACTTTC
D: TRBD2; size: few; J: TRBJ2-7; V: TRBV11-3; CDR3: CASSFSGGGQYEQYF; DNA: TGTGCCAGCAGCTTTAGCGGGGGGGGCCAATACGAGCAGTACTTC
D: TRBD2; size: -; J: TRBJ2-7; V: TRBV5-1; CDR3: CASSLGLAGERAYEQYF; DNA: TGCGCCAGCAGCCTTGGACTAGCGGGAGAGAGGGCCTACGAGCAGTACTTC
D: -; size: few; J: TRBJ1-2; V: TRBV5-1; CDR3: CASSSLDGYYGYTF; DNA: TGCGCCAGCAGCTCATTGGACGGATACTATGGCTACACCTTC